Listed below are T cell receptor beta chains from one sample, sequenced in a study of identical twins. TCRdb redid the calling of the 5' RACE reads with MiXCR, one entry per CDR3 protein. The sample has approximately 890,000 distinct CDR3 sequences; roughly an eighth are singletons. The sample was also linked to a second study, of yellow fever vaccine responses in identical twins.

Sequenced input: PBMCs. The receptors were gathered from a woman between 18 and 30 years old in good health. Both conserved end residues are part of each CDR3. A D gene is named only where the DNA matches it firmly. Size tells how often a clone was seen (once, few, many) or the class of an expanded clone, and some rows leave it out.

>TRBJ2-1|TRBV5-1|few|TRBD2
TGCGCCAGCAGCCCGCGACAGACTAGCGGGGTTGACAATGAGCAGTTCTTC
CASSPRQTSGVDNEQFF
>TRBJ2-5|TRBV6-6|few|NA
TGTGCCAGCAACGTGATGGGGGGTGAGACCCAGTACTTC
CASNVMGGETQYF
>TRBJ2-3|TRBV3-1|few|NA
TGTGCCAGCAGCCAAGGGACAGCTCCTAAGACAGATACGCAGTATTTT
CASSQGTAPKTDTQYF
>TRBJ2-7|TRBV2|many|TRBD2
TGTGCCAGCACCCTGATTACCTCCGGGACTAGCATAATCGAGAAGATGGAGCAGTACTTC
CASTLITSGTSIIEKMEQYF
>TRBJ2-1|TRBV24-1|many|TRBD2
TGTGCCACCAGTGATTTGCCTAGCGGGCACAGCTCCTACAATGAGCAGTTCTTC
CATSDLPSGHSSYNEQFF
>TRBJ1-1|TRBV4-1|few|TRBD1
TGCGCCAGCAGCCAAGATCGGACAGGGTCGGATGAAGCTTTCTTT
CASSQDRTGSDEAFF
>TRBJ2-1|TRBV20-1|few|TRBD2
TGCAGTGCTAGTACTCCGGCTAGCGGGTGGGTTTACAATGAGCAGTTCTTC
CSASTPASGWVYNEQFF
>TRBJ2-5|TRBV12-3/TRBV12-4|many|NA
TGTGCCAGCAGTTTAGGACCGCCCCAAGAGACCCAGTACTTC
CASSLGPPQETQYF
>TRBJ1-1|TRBV14|NA|NA
TGTGCCAGCAGCCAAGGGCTTATTATCACAGGGCGGCCTTTCTTT
CASSQGLIITGRPFF
>TRBJ2-7|TRBV14|many|TRBD1
TGTGCCAGCAGCCAACCATTGGGGACAGGTACCGGGGAGCAGTACTTC
CASSQPLGTGTGEQYF
>TRBJ2-3|TRBV6-1|NA|TRBD1
TGTGCCAGCAGCAGAAAACCGGGACAGGGGCTAGATACGCAGTATTTT
CASSRKPGQGLDTQYF
>TRBJ2-2|TRBV29-1|NA|TRBD2
TGCAGCGTTGAAGGGGGGAGGGCCTTGGGGACCGGGGAGCTGTTTTTT
CSVEGGRALGTGELFF
>TRBJ2-3|TRBV10-3|few|NA
TGTGCCATCACTCGAGGGTATACAGATACGCAGTATTTT
CAITRGYTDTQYF
>TRBJ2-3|TRBV10-3|few|NA
TGTGCCATCAGTGAGGGGGTTCGCACAGATACGCAGTATTTT
CAISEGVRTDTQYF
>TRBJ2-7|TRBV12-3/TRBV12-4|NA|TRBD2
TGTGCCAGCAGCCCCGGCGGGAGTTACTACGAGCAGTACTTC
CASSPGGSYYEQYF
>TRBJ2-2|TRBV24-1|NA|NA
TGTGCCACCAGTGATTTAGCCGGGGACACCGGGGAGCTGTTTTTT
CATSDLAGDTGELFF
>TRBJ2-1|TRBV18|NA|TRBD1
TGTGCCAGCTCTCATATCCGGGACAGGGGGCATGAGCAGTTCTTC
CASSHIRDRGHEQFF
>TRBJ2-1|TRBV6-1|NA|NA
TGTGCCAGCAGGGGGTGGCTTACCTTAGATGAGCAGTTCTTC
CASRGWLTLDEQFF
>TRBJ1-5|TRBV15|NA|NA
TGTGCCACCAGCAGAGGTGGGGCAAGGGGGCCCCAGCATTTT
CATSRGGARGPQHF